These 30 T cell receptor beta chains came from one sample sequenced in a study of CD8 T cells in ankylosing spondylitis (dated by TCRdb to the late 2010s). The library relied on 5' RACE. Sequencing instrument: Illumina HiSeq 2500. The raw public reads went through TCRdb reprocessing: fastp at Q25, MiXCR clone calling, in-frame beta chains kept. A single entry per CDR3 protein holds the most common genes and DNA from its merged rows. This sample has 200,000 or so distinct CDR3 sequences in its table, and roughly 18% of those were observed once. Clones ranked in the top ten supply roughly 4.5% of the sample. The sample taken for sequencing was blood, either unsorted or a sorted T cell fraction (not recorded which). The receptors were gathered from a male donor aged 10-30 years with ankylosing spondylitis or in good health (not recorded which). Donor details come from another sample of the same person, matched by shared clones.

This clonotype was observed many times. The chain has TRBV27 and TRBJ1-1, with unresolved D. This CDR3 spans 15 amino acids. Looked up from germline, CDR1 is MNHEY and CDR2 is SMNVEV (reference sequence). With 2 bases removed from V and 1 base from J, the gap between germline ends came to 11 bases. CDR3 nucleotides: TGTGCCAGCAGTTTAATGCTCCGGGGGAACACTGAAGCTTTCTTT. Its translation is CASSLMLRGNTEAFF.

This clonotype showed up many times. The chain joins TRBV5-5 to TRBJ2-1; 7 positions match TRBD2. J gave up 3 bases and V 4 bases, and 7 bases lay outside the gene matches. The V gene's germline CDR1 is SGHKS and CDR2 YYEKEE (reference sequence). The CDR3 has 15 residues. The CDR3 reads CASSGSGTIYNEQFF. The CDR3, as DNA: TGTGCCAGCAGCGGATCCGGGACTATCTACAATGAGCAGTTCTTC.

The V gene is TRBV5-1, the J gene TRBJ2-5; 9 bases match TRBD2. The CDR3 consists of 14 residues. In germline, CDR1 is SGHRS, CDR2 YFSETQ. The V gene end was trimmed by 2 bases and the J gene end by 9 bases; junction bases not matched to a gene: 8. The chain's CDR3 is CASSLTSGSRAQYF. The CDR3, as DNA: TGCGCCAGCAGCTTAACTAGCGGGTCCCGGGCCCAGTACTTC. The whole variable domain, filled in from reference TRBV5-1 and TRBJ2-5, reads KAGVTQTPRYLIKTRGQQVTLSCSPISGHRSVSWYQQTPGQGLQFLFEYFSETQRNKGNFPGRFSGRQFSNSRSEMNVSTLELGDSALYLCASSLTSGSRAQYFGPGTRLLVL.

This clonotype was seen many times. The CDR3 is CASSLEGLSNQPQHF. The CDR3, as DNA: TGCGCCAGCAGCTTGGAGGGGTTAAGCAATCAGCCCCAGCATTTT. The chain links TRBV5-1 to TRBJ1-5, with D tentatively TRBD1 (5 bases). CDR1 is SGHRS, CDR2 YFSETQ, per germline. This CDR3 is 15 amino acids long. V lost 0 bases and J 1 base, leaving 8 bases between the germline ends.

At least ten counts were recorded for this clonotype. The V call is TRBV12-3 or TRBV12-4, the J call TRBJ1-2; D is unresolved. Between the trimmed V and J ends, which lost 8 bases and 7 bases, there was a span of 14 bases. CDR3 length: 12 amino acids. This CDR3 is CASSKRPLGYTF. DNA for the CDR3: TGTGCCAGCTCTAAGAGGCCGCTTGGCTACACCTTC.

The chain couples TRBV7-9 to TRBJ2-1; 7 bases fit TRBD2. Germline V CDR1 and CDR2: SEHNR, FQNEAQ (reference sequence). The CDR3 has 15 residues. Trimming at V came to 2 bases and at J to 7 bases, leaving 8 bases not matched to a gene. CDR3 amino acids: CASSLSGGSLNEQFF. CDR3 DNA sequence: TGTGCCAGCAGCTTATCGGGCGGGAGCTTGAATGAGCAGTTCTTC.

This clonotype was seen at least ten times. The V and J genes are TRBV10-3 and TRBJ2-1; 14 nucleotides agree with TRBD2. This CDR3 is built from 16 residues. The germline gives CDR1 ENHRY, CDR2 SYGVKD. With 6 bases clipped from V and 9 bases from J, the junction kept 10 bases outside the gene matches. Here the CDR3 reads CAISPGLAGDFGEQFF. The CDR3 DNA is TGTGCCATCAGCCCGGGACTAGCGGGAGATTTCGGTGAGCAGTTCTTC.

The chain couples TRBV4-3 to TRBJ2-5, with D unresolved. The CDR3 runs to 13 residues. V was trimmed by 0 bases and J by 5 bases, leaving 7 bases between them. The germline CDR1 and CDR2 sequences are LGHNA and YSLEER. The CDR3 coding sequence is TGCGCCAGCAGCCAAGAAATGAGGGAGACCCAGTACTTC. It translates to CASSQEMRETQYF.

The sample holds many counts of this clonotype. The rearrangement uses TRBV9 and TRBJ2-1; TRBD2 might be the D (7 bases). Trimming removed 0 bases from V and 9 bases from J, with 16 bases in between. Germline values: CDR1 SGDLS, CDR2 YYNGEE. CDR3 length: 15 residues. CDR3 coding DNA: TGTGCCAGCAGCGTAGGAGGGGGGGGCGGTTCTGAGCAGTTCTTC. Translating gives CASSVGGGGGSEQFF.

This clonotype was detected many times. This chain links TRBV7-2 with TRBJ1-6; a weak D match, TRBD1 (6 bases). V was clipped by 5 bases and J by 1 base, with 15 bases between them. Germline V gene sequence: CDR1 SGHTA, CDR2 FQGNSA. CDR3 length: 17 residues. CDR3 in amino acids: CASSLWGGSSYNSPLHF. CDR3 sequence (DNA): TGTGCCAGCAGCCTATGGGGGGGCTCATCCTATAATTCACCCCTCCACTTT. Drawing the rest from reference TRBV7-2 and TRBJ1-6, the complete variable domain is GAGVSQSPSNKVTEKGKDVELRCDPISGHTALYWYRQSLGQGLEFLIYFQGNSAPDKSGLPSDRFSAERTGGSVSTLTIQRTQQEDSAVYLCASSLWGGSSYNSPLHFGNGTRLTVT.

This clonotype was counted ten times or more. The V gene is TRBV6-5, the J gene TRBJ2-1; no definite D call. Germline CDR1 and CDR2: MNHEY and SVGAGI. The ends were cut back, 7 bases at V and 9 bases at J, with 10 bases in the middle. The CDR3 is 11 residues long. CDR3 in amino acids: CASIGRTEQFF. CDR3 bases: TGTGCCAGCATCGGCCGGACTGAGCAGTTCTTC.

This clonotype was counted a few times. The V gene is TRBV5-1, the J gene TRBJ2-4, with TRBD1 as a possible D gene (6 bases). The V end was cut by 2 bases, the J end by 6 bases, with 21 bases between. Germline values: CDR1 SGHRS, CDR2 YFSETQ. CDR3 length: 17 residues. The CDR3 spells CASSLEQGFLIGNIQYF. As DNA, the CDR3 is TGCGCCAGCAGCTTAGAGCAGGGGTTTTTGATCGGAAACATTCAGTACTTC. Using reference TRBV5-1 and TRBJ2-4 for the parts outside the CDR3, the full variable domain is KAGVTQTPRYLIKTRGQQVTLSCSPISGHRSVSWYQQTPGQGLQFLFEYFSETQRNKGNFPGRFSGRQFSNSRSEMNVSTLELGDSALYLCASSLEQGFLIGNIQYFGAGTRLSVL.

This clonotype appeared many times. The V gene is TRBV20-1, the J gene TRBJ2-7; D remains unclear. There are 12 residues in the CDR3. Germline lookup yields CDR1 DFQATT and CDR2 SNEGSKA (reference sequence). The ends were cut back, 0 bases at V and 7 bases at J, with 10 bases in the middle. The CDR3 coding sequence is TGCAGTGCTAGAGACGTGTTTAGGGAGCAGTACTTC. It is translated as CSARDVFREQYF.

This clonotype was detected many times. The chain links TRBV27 to TRBJ2-1; TRBD1 agrees at 7 bases. Per the germline V gene, CDR1 is MNHEY and CDR2 is SMNVEV (reference sequence). V shed 5 bases, J shed 5 bases, and the junction held 9 bases outside the gene matches. The CDR3 has 15 amino acids. The CDR3 spells CASSLQGFLDNEQFF. Written as DNA, the CDR3 is TGTGCCAGCAGTCTACAGGGGTTCTTGGACAATGAGCAGTTCTTC.

This clonotype was detected ten times or more. The chain employs TRBV27 and TRBJ2-7; 9 bases line up with TRBD2. CDR3 size: 13 residues. V shed 8 bases and J 3 bases; nucleotides not matched to a gene: 5. Germline CDR1 and CDR2: MNHEY and SMNVEV (reference sequence). The CDR3 sequence is CASGAGGGYEQYF. CDR3 bases: TGTGCCAGCGGAGCGGGAGGAGGCTACGAGCAGTACTTC.

This clonotype was seen many times. This chain joins TRBV24-1 and TRBJ2-1, with 8 bases that match TRBD1. V was clipped by 4 bases and J by 1 base; unmatched bases: 5. The CDR3 spans 16 residues. Germline CDR1 and CDR2: KGHDR and SFDVKD. CDR3 amino acids: CATSEHTGGSYNEQFF. The CDR3 DNA is TGTGCCACCAGTGAACACACAGGGGGGTCCTACAATGAGCAGTTCTTC.

This clonotype was found many times. The chain links TRBV7-9 to TRBJ2-1, with TRBD2 matching 9 bases. The length of the CDR3 is 16 residues. The germline V gene has CDR1 SEHNR and CDR2 FQNEAQ (reference sequence). V lost 5 bases, J lost 3 bases, and 8 bases stayed unmatched. CDR3 nucleotide sequence: TGTGCCAGCAGCAAGACTAGCGGTAAAGTCTACAATGAGCAGTTCTTC. Amino acid sequence: CASSKTSGKVYNEQFF.

This rearrangement joins TRBV5-1 to TRBJ2-1; 12 bases agree with TRBD2. Trimming cost V 2 bases and J 0 bases; bases outside gene matches: 12. The CDR3 loop spans 20 amino acids. Germline values: CDR1 SGHRS, CDR2 YFSETQ. As DNA, the CDR3 is TGCGCCAGCAGCTTTTACGGGCTAGCGGGAGGGCCGAGCTCCTACAATGAGCAGTTCTTC. Translated: CASSFYGLAGGPSSYNEQFF.

This clonotype was seen many times. The chain recombines TRBV7-9 with TRBJ2-7; tentative D call: TRBD2 (6 bases). The ends were cut back, 6 bases at V and 4 bases at J, with 16 bases in the middle. The CDR3 has 14 amino acids. Germline V CDR1 and CDR2: SEHNR, FQNEAQ (reference sequence). The CDR3 DNA is TGTGCCAGCAGTCCACCGGGACTGGTGTACGAGCAGTACTTC. Protein: CASSPPGLVYEQYF.

This clonotype has at least ten counts. This sequence joins TRBV27 and TRBJ2-7; D might be TRBD2 (6 bases). CDR3 length equals 14 residues. Germline lookup yields CDR1 MNHEY and CDR2 SMNVEV (reference sequence). The V end was cut by 3 bases, the J end by 4 bases, with 13 bases between. CDR3 nucleotides: TGTGCCAGCAGTTTTGGAGGACTATCGTACGAGCAGTACTTC. The encoded protein is CASSFGGLSYEQYF.

This clonotype was seen ten or more times. The V call is TRBV12-3 or TRBV12-4, the J call TRBJ2-6, with 7 bases matching TRBD2. CDR3 length: 17 residues. The V gene end was trimmed by 3 bases and the J gene end by 4 bases; junction bases not matched to a gene: 9. DNA for the CDR3: TGTGCCAGCAGTTTCCGGGGGGACTTCGGCGGGGCCAACGTCCTGACTTTC. This codes for CASSFRGDFGGANVLTF.

A note on this clonotype: This could be a read error, since a much larger clone is one nucleotide away. The V gene is TRBV6-1, the J gene TRBJ1-1; D is uncertain. CDR1 is MNHNS, CDR2 SASEGT, per germline. The length of the CDR3 is 13 residues. Trimming left V 2 bases short and J 3 bases short, with 7 bases between. CDR3: CASSEREDTEAFF. In DNA, the CDR3 is TGTGCCAGCAGTGAAAGAGAGGACACTGAAGCTTTCTTT.

Ten or more counts support this clonotype. The gene calls are TRBV27 and TRBJ2-7; D gene uncertain. V was shortened by 6 bases and J by 3 bases, with 18 bases between the two germline ends. Germline-derived CDR1 and CDR2 are MNHEY and SMNVEV (reference sequence). This CDR3 comprises 15 residues. CDR3 sequence reads: CASSTDGFRNYEQYF. In nucleotides, the CDR3 is TGTGCCAGCAGCACAGACGGATTCCGGAACTACGAGCAGTACTTC.

V usage is TRBV11-2 and J usage is TRBJ2-7; D call uncertain. There are 10 residues in the CDR3. Per germline, CDR1 SGHAT and CDR2 FQNNGV. This chain's CDR3 is CPARDYEQYV. CDR3 nucleotides: TGTCCCGCACGTGACTACGAGCAGTACGTC.

In this sample, this clonotype turned up once. This chain links TRBV20-1 with TRBJ2-1; no clear D. CDR1 is DFQATT, CDR2 SNEGSKA, per germline (reference sequence). This CDR3 has 13 amino acids. Trimming pared 4 bases from V and 0 bases from J, leaving 7 bases between. The CDR3 here is CSATKSSYNEQFF. The CDR3 DNA follows: TGCAGTGCTACTAAGAGCTCCTACAATGAGCAGTTCTTC.

This clonotype has at least ten counts. This chain uses TRBV30 with TRBJ2-5, with TRBD2 as a possible D gene (5 bases). V was cut by 5 bases and J by 2 bases, with 15 bases left in between. Per germline, CDR1 GTSNPN and CDR2 SVGIG (reference sequence). The CDR3 contains 14 residues. The CDR3: CAWGPLAQQETQYF. CDR3 nucleotide sequence: TGTGCCTGGGGGCCGCTAGCACAACAAGAGACCCAGTACTTC.

This clonotype occurred many times. This chain links TRBV24-1 with TRBJ1-4; TRBD1 aligns across 7 bases. The CDR3 has 15 amino acids. CDR1 KGHDR and CDR2 SFDVKD come from the germline V gene. The V and J ends lost 3 bases and 8 bases, in that order; junction bases with no gene match: 8. CDR3 in amino acids: CATSDGQGTAEKLFF. In DNA form, the CDR3 reads TGTGCCACCAGTGATGGCCAAGGGACAGCCGAAAAACTGTTTTTT.

The chain is built from TRBV20-1 and TRBJ2-3; D not resolved. The germline V gene encodes CDR1 DFQATT and CDR2 SNEGSKA (reference sequence). Deletions cut 6 bases from V and 2 bases from J, with 15 bases between. The CDR3 is made up of 14 amino acids. The CDR3 loop reads CSASGELNTDTQYF. The CDR3 DNA reads TGCAGTGCCAGTGGGGAACTAAACACAGATACGCAGTATTTT.

This clonotype has a count of ten or more. The rearrangement uses TRBV7-2 and TRBJ2-7; D gene unclear. Trimming left V 3 bases short and J 4 bases short, with 16 bases between. The germline gives CDR1 SGHTA, CDR2 FQGNSA. There are 15 residues in the CDR3. CDR3 sequence reads: CASSLPDVGKYEQYF. The CDR3 nucleotides are TGTGCCAGCAGCTTGCCGGACGTAGGGAAATACGAGCAGTACTTC.

This clonotype was observed many times. This chain connects TRBV6-5 to TRBJ1-3; 7 bases map to TRBD1. The CDR3 has 15 amino acids. Germline assignment: CDR1 MNHEY and CDR2 SVGAGI. Trimming at V came to 7 bases and at J to 0 bases, leaving 6 bases not matched to a gene. The DNA of the CDR3 is TGTGCCAGCAACGACAGGGTTAACTCTGGAAACACCATATATTTT. Encoded protein: CASNDRVNSGNTIYF.